The sequence of this T cell receptor (beta chain) was determined in a study of T cells in localized non-small cell lung cancer. General study points: Patients showing higher blood T cell density tended to see longer overall survival.

As for this clone: Its cognate antigen is unknown.

The method was immunoSEQ multiplex PCR; TCRdb's version includes in-frame clones alone and lacks a portion of them. The sample yields 40,000 to 55,000 clones, under 90% seen once. Germline lookup yields CDR1 MNHEY and CDR2 SVGAGI. V was cut by 0 bases and J by 5 bases, with 13 bases left in between. The CDR3 has 16 amino acids. The source of this sequence is a man between 40 and 69 years old with stage III lung adenocarcinoma. The sequenced sample was peripheral blood mononuclear cells, obtained before any cancer treatment. V gene TRBV6-5 combines with J gene TRBJ2-2; possibly TRBD2 for D (6 bases). DNA for the CDR3: TGTGCCAGCAGTTACTCGAACCGGGGGAGAACCGGGGAGCTGTTTTTT. It is translated as CASSYSNRGRTGELFF.